The TCR beta chain under discussion was sequenced for a study of molecular identifiers for immune sequencing clone quantification. This clonotype was counted many times. Via MiXCR, TCRdb re-called the PCR reads, giving one row per CDR3 protein. The sample consists of 60,000 to 70,000 distinct CDR3 sequences, over 15% of them appearing once. The V gene's germline CDR1 is LGHNA and CDR2 YNFKEQ. V was trimmed by 1 base and J by 2 bases, leaving 9 bases between them. The CDR3 covers 14 residues. This rearrangement joins TRBV4-2 to TRBJ2-7, with D unclear. Sequencing was performed on naive CD8+ T cells from blood, with Jurkat cell RNA spiked in. This sample's subset: FACS-sorted CD8+CD4-CCR7+CD45RA+ naive T cells. The origin of this receptor is a human donor in good health. Some libraries in this study had Jurkat cell RNA spiked in. This CDR3 reads CASSQVGETYEQYF. The CDR3 region has the DNA TGTGCCAGCAGCCAAGTTGGTGAAACCTACGAGCAGTACTTC.